This T cell receptor (beta chain) emerged from a study of T cell responses to AZD1222 COVID-19 vaccine. Study-wide findings and caveats: Repertoires were obtained solely post-peak T cell response. Donors were chiefly white British, with a greater number of females, and clonal diversity was perhaps underestimated. It was only 6 or 7 AZD1222 recipients who were seropositive at baseline. Spike-specific TCR breadth and depth went up after people got two AZD1222 doses.

Produced via immunoSEQ multiplex PCR; TCRdb's table is partial and in-frame only. The repertoire holds some 150,000 clones, with 85% to 90% as singletons. CDR3 length equals 13 residues. V was clipped by 6 bases and J by 5 bases, with 11 bases between them. CDR1 and CDR2 (germline): MNHEY, SVGAGI. The sample holds a few counts of this clone. Its antigen is as yet unknown. The receptor was derived from an adult in good health. This material consisted of peripheral blood, taken on day 0 of AZD1222 vaccination. The chain is built from TRBV6-5 and TRBJ2-4, with D perhaps TRBD2 (5 bases). This chain's CDR3 is CASSRGPQNIQYF. As DNA, the CDR3 is TGTGCCAGCAGCCGCGGGCCTCAAAACATTCAGTACTTC.